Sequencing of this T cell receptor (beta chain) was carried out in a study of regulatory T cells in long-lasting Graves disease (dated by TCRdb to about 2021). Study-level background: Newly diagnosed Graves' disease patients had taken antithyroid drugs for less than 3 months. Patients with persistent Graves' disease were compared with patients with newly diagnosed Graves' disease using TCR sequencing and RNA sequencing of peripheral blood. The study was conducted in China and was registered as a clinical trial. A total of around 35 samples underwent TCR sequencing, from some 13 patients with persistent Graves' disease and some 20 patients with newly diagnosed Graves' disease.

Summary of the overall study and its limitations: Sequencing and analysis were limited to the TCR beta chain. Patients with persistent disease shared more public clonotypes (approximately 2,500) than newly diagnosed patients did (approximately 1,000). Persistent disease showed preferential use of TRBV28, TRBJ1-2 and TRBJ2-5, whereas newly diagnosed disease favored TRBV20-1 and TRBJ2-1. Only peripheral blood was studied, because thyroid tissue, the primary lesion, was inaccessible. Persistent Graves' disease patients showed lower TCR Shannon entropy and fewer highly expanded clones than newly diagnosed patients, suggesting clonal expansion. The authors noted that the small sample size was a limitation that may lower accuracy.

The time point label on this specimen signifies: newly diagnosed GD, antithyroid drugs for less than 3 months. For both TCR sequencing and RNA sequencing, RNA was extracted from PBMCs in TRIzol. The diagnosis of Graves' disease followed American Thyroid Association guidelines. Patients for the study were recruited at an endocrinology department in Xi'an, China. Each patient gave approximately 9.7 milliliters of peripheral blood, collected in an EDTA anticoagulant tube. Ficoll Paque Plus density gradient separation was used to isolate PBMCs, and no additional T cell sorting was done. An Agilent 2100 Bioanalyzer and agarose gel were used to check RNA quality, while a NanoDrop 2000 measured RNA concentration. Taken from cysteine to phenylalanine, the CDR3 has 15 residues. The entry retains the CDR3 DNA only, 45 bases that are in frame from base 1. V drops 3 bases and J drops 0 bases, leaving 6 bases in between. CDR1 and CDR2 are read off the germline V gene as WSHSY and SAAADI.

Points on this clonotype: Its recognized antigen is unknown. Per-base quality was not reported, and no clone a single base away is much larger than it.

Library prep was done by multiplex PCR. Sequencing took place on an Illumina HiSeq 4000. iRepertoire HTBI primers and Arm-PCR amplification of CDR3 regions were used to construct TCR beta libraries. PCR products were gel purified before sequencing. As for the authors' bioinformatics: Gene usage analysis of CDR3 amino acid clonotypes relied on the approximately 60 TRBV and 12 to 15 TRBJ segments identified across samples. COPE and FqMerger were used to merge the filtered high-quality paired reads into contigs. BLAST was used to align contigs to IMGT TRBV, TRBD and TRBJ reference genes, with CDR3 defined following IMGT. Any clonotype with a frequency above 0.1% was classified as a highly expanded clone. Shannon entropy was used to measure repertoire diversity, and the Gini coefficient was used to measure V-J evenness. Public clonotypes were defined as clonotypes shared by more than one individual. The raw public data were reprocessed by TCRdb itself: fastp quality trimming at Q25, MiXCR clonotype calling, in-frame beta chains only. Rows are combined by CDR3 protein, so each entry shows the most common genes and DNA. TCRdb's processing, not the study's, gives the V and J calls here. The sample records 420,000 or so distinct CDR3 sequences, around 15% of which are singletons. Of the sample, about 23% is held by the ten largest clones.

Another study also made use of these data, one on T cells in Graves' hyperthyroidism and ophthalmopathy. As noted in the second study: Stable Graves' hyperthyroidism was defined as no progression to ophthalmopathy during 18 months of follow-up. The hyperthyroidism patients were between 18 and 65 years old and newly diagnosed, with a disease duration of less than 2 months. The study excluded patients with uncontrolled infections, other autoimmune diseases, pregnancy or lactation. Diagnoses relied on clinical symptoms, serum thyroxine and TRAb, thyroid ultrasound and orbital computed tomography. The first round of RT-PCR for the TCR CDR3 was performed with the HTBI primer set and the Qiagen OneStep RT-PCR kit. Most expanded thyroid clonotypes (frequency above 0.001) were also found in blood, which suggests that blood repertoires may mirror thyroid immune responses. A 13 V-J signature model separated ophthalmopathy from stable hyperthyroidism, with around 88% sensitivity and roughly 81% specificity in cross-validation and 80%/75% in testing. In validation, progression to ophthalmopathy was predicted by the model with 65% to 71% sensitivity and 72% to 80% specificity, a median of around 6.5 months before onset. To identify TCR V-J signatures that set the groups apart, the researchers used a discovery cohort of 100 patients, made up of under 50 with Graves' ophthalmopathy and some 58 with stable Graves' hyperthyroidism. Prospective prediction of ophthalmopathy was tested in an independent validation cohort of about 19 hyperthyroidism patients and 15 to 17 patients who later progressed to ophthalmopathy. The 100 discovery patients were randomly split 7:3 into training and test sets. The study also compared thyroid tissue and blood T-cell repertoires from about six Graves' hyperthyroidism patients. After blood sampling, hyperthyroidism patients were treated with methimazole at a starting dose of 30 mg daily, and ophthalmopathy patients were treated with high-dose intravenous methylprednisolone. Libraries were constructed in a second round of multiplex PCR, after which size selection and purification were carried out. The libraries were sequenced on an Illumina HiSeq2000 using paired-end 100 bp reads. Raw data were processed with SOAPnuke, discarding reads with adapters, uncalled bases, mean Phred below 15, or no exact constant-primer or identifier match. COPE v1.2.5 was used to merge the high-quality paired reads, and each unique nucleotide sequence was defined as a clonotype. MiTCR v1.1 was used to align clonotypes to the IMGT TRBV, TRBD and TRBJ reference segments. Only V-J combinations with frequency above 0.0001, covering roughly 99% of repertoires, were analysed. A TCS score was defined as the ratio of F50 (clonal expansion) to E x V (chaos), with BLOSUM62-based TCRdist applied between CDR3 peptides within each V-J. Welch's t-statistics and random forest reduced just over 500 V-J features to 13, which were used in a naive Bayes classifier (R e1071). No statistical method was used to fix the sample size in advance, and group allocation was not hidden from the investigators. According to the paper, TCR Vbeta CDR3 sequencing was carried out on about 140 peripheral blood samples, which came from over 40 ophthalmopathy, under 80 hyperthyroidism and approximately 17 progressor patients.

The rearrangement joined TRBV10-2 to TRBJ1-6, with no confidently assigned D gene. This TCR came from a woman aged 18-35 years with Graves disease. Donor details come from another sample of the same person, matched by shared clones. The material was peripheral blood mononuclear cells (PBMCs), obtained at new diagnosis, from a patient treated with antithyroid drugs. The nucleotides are TGCGCCAGCAGTGAACCCAGCTCCTATAATTCACCCCTCCACTTT. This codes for CASSEPSSYNSPLHF.